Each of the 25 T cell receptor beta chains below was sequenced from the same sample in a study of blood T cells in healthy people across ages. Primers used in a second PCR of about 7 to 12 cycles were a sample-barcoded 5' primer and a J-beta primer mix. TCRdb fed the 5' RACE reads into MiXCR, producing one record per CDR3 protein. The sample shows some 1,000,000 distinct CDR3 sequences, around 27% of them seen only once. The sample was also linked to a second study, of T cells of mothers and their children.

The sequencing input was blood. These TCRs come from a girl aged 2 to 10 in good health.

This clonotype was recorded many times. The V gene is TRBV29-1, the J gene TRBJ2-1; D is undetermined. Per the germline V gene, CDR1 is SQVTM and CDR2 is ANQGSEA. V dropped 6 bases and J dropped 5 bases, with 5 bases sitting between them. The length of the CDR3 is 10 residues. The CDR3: CSVRNNEQFF. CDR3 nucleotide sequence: TGCAGCGTACGAAACAATGAGCAGTTCTTC.

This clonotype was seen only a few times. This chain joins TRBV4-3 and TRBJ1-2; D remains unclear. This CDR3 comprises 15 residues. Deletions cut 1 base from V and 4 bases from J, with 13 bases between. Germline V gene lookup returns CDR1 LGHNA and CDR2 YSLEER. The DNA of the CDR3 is TGCGCCAGCAGCCAAGTGGTTGCAGGAATCTATGGCTACACCTTC. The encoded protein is CASSQVVAGIYGYTF.

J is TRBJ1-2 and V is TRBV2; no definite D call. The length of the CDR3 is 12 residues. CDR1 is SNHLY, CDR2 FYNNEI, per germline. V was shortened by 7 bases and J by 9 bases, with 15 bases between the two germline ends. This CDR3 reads CASTGETQSYTF. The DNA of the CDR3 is TGTGCCAGCACTGGGGAAACCCAAAGCTACACCTTC.

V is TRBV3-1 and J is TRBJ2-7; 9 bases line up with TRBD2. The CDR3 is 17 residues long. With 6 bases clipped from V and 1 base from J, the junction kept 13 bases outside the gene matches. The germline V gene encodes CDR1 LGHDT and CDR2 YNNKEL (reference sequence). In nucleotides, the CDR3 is TGTGCCAGCAGTCGAGCGGGAGGCTCTTCCTCTTCCTACGAGCAGTACTTC. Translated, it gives CASSRAGGSSSSYEQYF.

This CDR3 is CSADRQVNTEAFF. Written as DNA, the CDR3 is TGCAGCGCTGATCGACAGGTTAACACTGAAGCTTTCTTT. The chain carries TRBV29-1 and TRBJ1-1; TRBD1 is a possible D gene (6 bases). This CDR3 spans 13 amino acids. V was shortened by 7 bases and J by 2 bases, with 14 bases between the two germline ends. Germline V gene sequence: CDR1 SQVTM, CDR2 ANQGSEA. Together with reference TRBV29-1 and TRBJ1-1, the CDR3 gives the full variable domain: SAVISQKPSRDICQRGTSLTIQCQVDSQVTMMFWYRQQPGQSLTLIATANQGSEATYESGFVIDKFPISRPNLTFSTLTVSNMSPEDSSIYLCSADRQVNTEAFFGQGTRLTVV.

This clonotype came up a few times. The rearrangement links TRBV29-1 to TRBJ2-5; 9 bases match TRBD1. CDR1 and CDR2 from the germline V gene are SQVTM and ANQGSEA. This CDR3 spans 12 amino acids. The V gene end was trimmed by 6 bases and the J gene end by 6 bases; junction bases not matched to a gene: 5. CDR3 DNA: TGCAGCGTGGTCGGGACAGGGAAGACCCAGTACTTC. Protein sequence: CSVVGTGKTQYF.

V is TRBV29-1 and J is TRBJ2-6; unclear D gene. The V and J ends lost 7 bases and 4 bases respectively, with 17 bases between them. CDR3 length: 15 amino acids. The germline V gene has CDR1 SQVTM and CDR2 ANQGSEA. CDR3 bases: TGCAGCGCTGGAGTCTTTTTCTCCGGGGCCAACGTCCTGACTTTC. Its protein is CSAGVFFSGANVLTF.

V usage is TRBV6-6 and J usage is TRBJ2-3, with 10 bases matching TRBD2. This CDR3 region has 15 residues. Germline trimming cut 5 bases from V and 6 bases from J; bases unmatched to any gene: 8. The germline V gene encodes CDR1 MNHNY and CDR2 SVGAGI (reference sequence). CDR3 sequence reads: CASSHLAGARDTQYF. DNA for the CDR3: TGTGCCAGCAGTCACCTAGCGGGAGCCCGTGATACGCAGTATTTT.

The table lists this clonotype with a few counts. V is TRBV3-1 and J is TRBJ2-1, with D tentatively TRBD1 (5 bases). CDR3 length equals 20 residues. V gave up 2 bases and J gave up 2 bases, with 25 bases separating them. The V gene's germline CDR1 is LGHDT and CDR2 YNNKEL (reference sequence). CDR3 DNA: TGTGCCAGCAGCCAATATAATTTAGGGGTCGGTCCTAGGACCTACAATGAGCAGTTCTTC. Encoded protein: CASSQYNLGVGPRTYNEQFF.

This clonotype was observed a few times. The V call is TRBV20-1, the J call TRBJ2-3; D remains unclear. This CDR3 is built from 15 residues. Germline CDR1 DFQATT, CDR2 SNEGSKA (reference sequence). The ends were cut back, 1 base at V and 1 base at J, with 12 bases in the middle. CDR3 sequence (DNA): TGCAGTGCTAGAGTGACTGGCTACGGCACAGATACGCAGTATTTT. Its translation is CSARVTGYGTDTQYF.

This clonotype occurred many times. CDR3 sequence reads: CASSIGGSYEQYF. CDR3 sequence (DNA): TGTGCCAGCAGCATCGGGGGTTCATACGAGCAGTACTTC. The chain couples TRBV19 to TRBJ2-7; D possibly corresponds to TRBD2 (6 bases). The CDR3 runs to 13 residues. The V end was cut by 9 bases, the J end by 4 bases, with 16 bases between. CDR1 is LNHDA, CDR2 SQIVND, per germline (reference sequence).

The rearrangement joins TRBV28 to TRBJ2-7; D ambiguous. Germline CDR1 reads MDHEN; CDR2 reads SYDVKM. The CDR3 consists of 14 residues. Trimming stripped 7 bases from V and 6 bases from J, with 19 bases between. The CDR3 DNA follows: TGTGCCAGCAAAAGCCTTGGAGAGATATCCGAGCAGTACTTC. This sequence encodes CASKSLGEISEQYF. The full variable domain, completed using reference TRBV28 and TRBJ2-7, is DVKVTQSSRYLVKRTGEKVFLECVQDMDHENMFWYRQDPGLGLRLIYFSYDVKMKEKGDIPEGYSVSREKKERFSLILESASTNQTSMYLCASKSLGEISEQYFGPGTRLTVT.

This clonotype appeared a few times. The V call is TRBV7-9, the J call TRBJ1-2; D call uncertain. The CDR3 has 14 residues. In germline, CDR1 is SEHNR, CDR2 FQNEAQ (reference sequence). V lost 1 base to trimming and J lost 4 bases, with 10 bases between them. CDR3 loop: CASSLEESGYGYTF. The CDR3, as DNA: TGTGCCAGCAGCTTAGAGGAATCTGGCTATGGCTACACCTTC.

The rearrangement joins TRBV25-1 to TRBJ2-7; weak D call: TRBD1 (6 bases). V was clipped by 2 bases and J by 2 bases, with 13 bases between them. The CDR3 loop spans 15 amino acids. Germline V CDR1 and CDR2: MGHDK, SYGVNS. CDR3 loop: CASSEPDRPTYEQYF. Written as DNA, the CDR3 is TGTGCCAGCAGTGAACCCGACAGGCCTACCTACGAGCAGTACTTC.

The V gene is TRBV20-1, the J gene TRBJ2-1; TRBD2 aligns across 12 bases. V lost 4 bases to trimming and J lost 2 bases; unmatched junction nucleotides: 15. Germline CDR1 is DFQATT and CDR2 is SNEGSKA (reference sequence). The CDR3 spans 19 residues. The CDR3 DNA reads TGCAGTGCTATTAGTTGGCGACTAGCGGGAGAGGGCCCCTACAATGAGCAGTTCTTC. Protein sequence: CSAISWRLAGEGPYNEQFF.

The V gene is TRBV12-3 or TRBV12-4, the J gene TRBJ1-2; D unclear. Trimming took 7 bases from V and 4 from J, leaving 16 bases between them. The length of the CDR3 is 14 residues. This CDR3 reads CASNPTGSGYGYTF. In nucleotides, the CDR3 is TGTGCCAGCAACCCAACTGGGAGCGGCTATGGCTACACCTTC.

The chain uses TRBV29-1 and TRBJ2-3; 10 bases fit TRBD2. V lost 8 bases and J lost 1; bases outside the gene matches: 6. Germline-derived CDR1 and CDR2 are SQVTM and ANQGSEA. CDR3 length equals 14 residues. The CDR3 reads CSHRGLAGTDTQYF. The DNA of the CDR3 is TGCAGCCACAGAGGACTAGCGGGCACAGATACGCAGTATTTT.

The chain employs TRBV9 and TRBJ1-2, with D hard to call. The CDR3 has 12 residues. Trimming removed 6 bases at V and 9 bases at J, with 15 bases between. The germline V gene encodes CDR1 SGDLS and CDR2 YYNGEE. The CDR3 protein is CASNTMEESYTF. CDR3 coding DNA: TGTGCCAGCAACACTATGGAGGAAAGCTACACCTTC.

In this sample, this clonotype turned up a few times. CDR3 protein: CSARDAEKLFF. In DNA form, the CDR3 reads TGCAGTGCTAGAGACGCTGAAAAACTGTTTTTT. V and J are TRBV20-1 and TRBJ1-4; D gene unclear. Trimming pared 0 bases from V and 7 bases from J, leaving 3 bases between. CDR3 size: 11 residues. Germline V lookup: CDR1 DFQATT, CDR2 SNEGSKA (reference sequence).

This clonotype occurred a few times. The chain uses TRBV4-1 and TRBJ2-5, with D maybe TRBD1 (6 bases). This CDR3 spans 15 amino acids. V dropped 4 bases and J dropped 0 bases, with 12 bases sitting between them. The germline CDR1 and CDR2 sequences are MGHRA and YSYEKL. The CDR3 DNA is TGCGCCAGCAGCCGATTACAGGGTTACCAAGAGACCCAGTACTTC. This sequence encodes CASSRLQGYQETQYF.

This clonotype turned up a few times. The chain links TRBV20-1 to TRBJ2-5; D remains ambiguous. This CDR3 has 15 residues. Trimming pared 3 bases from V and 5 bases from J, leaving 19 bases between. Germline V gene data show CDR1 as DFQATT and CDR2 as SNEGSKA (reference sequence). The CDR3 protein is CSARAMAAYWETQYF. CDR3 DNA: TGCAGTGCTAGGGCCATGGCAGCTTATTGGGAGACCCAGTACTTC.

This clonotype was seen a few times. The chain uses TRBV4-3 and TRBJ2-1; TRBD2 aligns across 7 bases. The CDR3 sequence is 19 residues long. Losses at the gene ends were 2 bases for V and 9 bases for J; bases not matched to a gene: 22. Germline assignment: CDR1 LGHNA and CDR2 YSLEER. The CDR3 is CASSQSRGSGDYSSGEQFF. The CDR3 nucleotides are TGCGCCAGCAGCCAATCGAGGGGAAGTGGGGACTACTCCTCCGGTGAGCAGTTCTTC.

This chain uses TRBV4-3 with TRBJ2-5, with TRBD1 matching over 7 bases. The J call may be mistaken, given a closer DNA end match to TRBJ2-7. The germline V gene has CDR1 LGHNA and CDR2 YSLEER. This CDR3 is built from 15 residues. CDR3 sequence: CASSQETGFSYEQYF. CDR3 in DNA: TGCGCCAGCAGCCAAGAGACAGGGTTCTCCTACGAGCAGTACTTC.

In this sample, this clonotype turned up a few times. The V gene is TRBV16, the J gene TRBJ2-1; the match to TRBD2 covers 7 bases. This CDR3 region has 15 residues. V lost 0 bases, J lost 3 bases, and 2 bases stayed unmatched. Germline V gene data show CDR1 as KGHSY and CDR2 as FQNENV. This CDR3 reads CASSQSPSGYNEQFF. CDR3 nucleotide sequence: TGTGCCAGCAGCCAATCCCCTAGCGGCTACAATGAGCAGTTCTTC.

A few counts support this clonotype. Here the CDR3 reads CASSQGFFTGELFF. CDR3 DNA sequence: TGTGCCAGCAGCCAAGGGTTCTTCACCGGGGAGCTGTTTTTT. The chain recombines TRBV3-1 with TRBJ2-2, with D unclear. The V end was cut by 1 base, the J end by 4 bases, with 7 bases between. CDR1 and CDR2 from the germline V gene are LGHDT and YNNKEL (reference sequence). The CDR3 runs to 14 residues.